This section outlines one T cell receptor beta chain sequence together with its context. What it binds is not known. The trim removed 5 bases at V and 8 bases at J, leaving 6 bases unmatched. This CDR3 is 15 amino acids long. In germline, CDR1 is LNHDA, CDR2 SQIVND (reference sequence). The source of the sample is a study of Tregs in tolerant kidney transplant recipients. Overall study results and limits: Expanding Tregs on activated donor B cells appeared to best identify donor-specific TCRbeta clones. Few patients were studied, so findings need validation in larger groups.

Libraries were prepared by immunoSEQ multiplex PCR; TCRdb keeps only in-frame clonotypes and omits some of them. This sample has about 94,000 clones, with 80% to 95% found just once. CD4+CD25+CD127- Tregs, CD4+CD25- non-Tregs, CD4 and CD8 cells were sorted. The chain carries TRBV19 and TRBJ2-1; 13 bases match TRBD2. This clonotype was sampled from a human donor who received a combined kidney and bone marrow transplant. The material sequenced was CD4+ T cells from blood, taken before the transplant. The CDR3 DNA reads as TGTGCCAGTAGTCCGTGGACTAGCGGGAGCGATGAGCAGTTCTTC. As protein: CASSPWTSGSDEQFF. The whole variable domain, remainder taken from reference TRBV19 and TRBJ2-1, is DGGITQSPKYLFRKEGQNVTLSCEQNLNHDAMYWYRQDPGQGLRLIYYSQIVNDFQKGDIAEGYSVSREKKESFPLTVTSAQKNPTAFYLCASSPWTSGSDEQFFGPGTRLTVL.